This TCR beta chain came from a study of cytomegalovirus exposure and HLA in healthy donors. A note on this clone: Its antigen is unknown.

13 Jbeta primers and 60 Vbeta primers were used for the PCR. Produced via immunoSEQ multiplex PCR; TCRdb's table is partial and in-frame only. This table has fewer than 250,000 clones, 60% to 85% appearing once. Germline loops: CDR1 MNHEY, CDR2 SVGAGI. The trim removed 1 base at V and 11 bases at J, leaving 10 bases unmatched. The CDR3 sequence is 14 residues long. Study-wide results and limits: Available immune exposure information was restricted to CMV serostatus only.

The sequence came from a woman younger than 35 in good health and CMV-seronegative. This chain uses TRBV6-5 with TRBJ1-1; TRBD1 matches 7 bases. Sequencing used PBMCs. The CDR3 sequence: CASSYLDRTRRAFF. In DNA form, the CDR3 reads TGTGCCAGCAGTTACTTGGACAGGACCCGTCGGGCTTTCTTT.